The next 25 T cell receptor beta chains were all read from a single sample in a study of blood T cell repertoires in COVID-19. The repertoire was sequenced with immunoSEQ multiplex PCR; TCRdb's copy has only in-frame clones and lacks some. The sample includes 90,000 to 130,000 clones, about four fifths of them seen just once. Source material: peripheral blood. Receptor source: a woman in her sixties or seventies with acute or convalescent COVID-19.

The CDR3 protein is CASSSPHRGHNGYTF. The CDR3 DNA reads as TGTGCCAGCAGCTCCCCCCACAGGGGGCATAACGGCTACACCTTC. The chain recombines TRBV28 with TRBJ1-2, with 9 bases fitting TRBD1. Losses at the gene ends were 6 bases for V and 8 bases for J; bases not matched to a gene: 13. The CDR3 is 15 amino acids. Per germline, CDR1 MDHEN and CDR2 SYDVKM.

The CDR3, as DNA: TGTGCCAGCAGCGCCGGACAATTTCGCTACACCGGGGAGCTGTTTTTT. The encoded protein is CASSAGQFRYTGELFF. The rearrangement joins TRBV9 to TRBJ2-2; D is perhaps TRBD1 (5 bases). The V end was cut by 3 bases, the J end by 3 bases, with 15 bases between. The CDR3 is made up of 16 amino acids. Germline CDR1 reads SGDLS; CDR2 reads YYNGEE.

The CDR3 protein is CASSEKAGGGNQPQHF. The CDR3 DNA reads TGTGCCAGCAGTGAAAAAGCGGGAGGAGGGAATCAGCCCCAGCATTTT. The genes are TRBV6-1 and TRBJ1-5; D ambiguous. The CDR3 runs 16 residues. Germline assignment: CDR1 MNHNS and CDR2 SASEGT. Trimming shortened V by 2 bases and J by 4 bases, and 15 bases separated the two germline ends.

The J gene is TRBJ1-5, the V gene TRBV19, with 7 bases aligning to TRBD1. V shed 6 bases, J shed 6 bases, and the junction held 5 bases outside the gene matches. Germline loops: CDR1 LNHDA, CDR2 SQIVND (reference sequence). The CDR3 is 13 residues long. The CDR3 DNA sequence: TGTGCCAGTAGCGACAGGGATACTCAGCCCCAGCATTTT. It translates to CASSDRDTQPQHF.

In its sample, this clone was seen a few times. The chain links TRBV5-8 to TRBJ1-5, with D hard to call. CDR1 and CDR2 (germline): SGHTS, YDEGEE. This CDR3 is built from 18 residues. The V and J ends lost 0 bases and 1 base respectively, with 17 bases between them. In DNA form, the CDR3 reads TGTGCCAGCAGCTTGGGAGACGTGCGAAGCGGAAGCAATCAGCCCCAGCATTTT. This gives the protein CASSLGDVRSGSNQPQHF.

The chain has TRBV28 and TRBJ1-1; D call uncertain. The CDR3 has 15 residues. V lost 1 base to trimming and J lost 3 bases, with 12 bases between them. The V gene's germline CDR1 is MDHEN and CDR2 SYDVKM. CDR3 DNA: TGTGCCAGCAGTTTATTTACCCGGAGGGACACTGAAGCTTTCTTT. Amino acid sequence: CASSLFTRRDTEAFF.

The rearrangement links TRBV5-1 to TRBJ1-4, with unresolved D. Trimming left V 1 base short and J 5 bases short, with 6 bases between. The germline V gene encodes CDR1 SGHRS and CDR2 YFSETQ. The CDR3 spans 13 residues. CDR3 residues: CASSLTANEKLFF. CDR3 nucleotides: TGCGCCAGCAGCTTGACAGCAAATGAAAAACTGTTTTTT.

The chain carries TRBV7-9 and TRBJ2-1; TRBD2 matches at 9 bases. This CDR3 region has 18 residues. Germline V CDR1 and CDR2: SEHNR, FQNEAQ (reference sequence). The ends lost 4 bases at V and 5 bases at J; junction bases unmatched: 15. DNA for the CDR3: TGTGCCAGCAGCTCGGGTAGGCTAGCGGGATCTGGCCACAATGAGCAGTTCTTC. Amino acid sequence: CASSSGRLAGSGHNEQFF. Together with reference TRBV7-9 and TRBJ2-1, the CDR3 gives the full variable domain: DTGVSQNPRHKITKRGQNVTFRCDPISEHNRLYWYRQTLGQGPEFLTYFQNEAQLEKSRLLSDRFSAERPKGSFSTLEIQRTEQGDSAMYLCASSSGRLAGSGHNEQFFGPGTRLTVL.

The chain is built from TRBV2 and TRBJ1-6; possibly TRBD1 for D (5 bases). Trimming cost V 1 base and J 1 base, with 11 bases left between them. CDR3 length equals 17 residues. Germline-derived CDR1 and CDR2 are SNHLY and FYNNEI. CDR3 coding DNA: TGTGCCAGCAGTGAAGAGGGCGGGGGTTCCTATAATTCACCCCTCCACTTT. Protein sequence: CASSEEGGGSYNSPLHF.

The chain couples TRBV5-1 to TRBJ2-7, with no clear D. Looked up from germline, CDR1 is SGHRS and CDR2 is YFSETQ. The CDR3 loop spans 12 amino acids. V shed 4 bases and J shed 5 bases, with 10 bases lying between them. The CDR3 region is CASSPLIDEQYV. The DNA for the CDR3 is TGCGCCAGCAGCCCCCTAATCGACGAGCAGTACGTC.

J is TRBJ2-7 and V is TRBV19, with D unclear. CDR1 LNHDA and CDR2 SQIVND come from the germline V gene (reference sequence). This CDR3 is built from 13 residues. V dropped 5 bases and J dropped 6 bases, with 14 bases sitting between them. CDR3 loop: CASSRTPWAEQYV. CDR3 coding DNA: TGTGCCAGTAGTCGTACACCCTGGGCCGAGCAGTACGTC.

This clone showed up just once. This chain connects TRBV4-3 to TRBJ2-1, with 13 bases lining up with TRBD2. Trimming at V came to 4 bases and at J to 7 bases, leaving 1 base not matched to a gene. Germline V CDR1 and CDR2: LGHNA, YSLEER. The CDR3 spans 14 residues. Written as DNA, the CDR3 is TGCGCCAGCAGCCTACTAGCGGGGGGGAATGAGCAGTTCTTC. Translation gives CASSLLAGGNEQFF.

The V and J genes are TRBV4-2 and TRBJ2-3, with TRBD2 matching over 9 bases. The trim removed 1 base at V and 1 base at J, leaving 9 bases unmatched. The CDR3 spans 18 residues. Germline CDR1 and CDR2: LGHNA and YNFKEQ. CDR3 residues: CASSQVSGSQRGTDTQYF. CDR3 DNA sequence: TGTGCCAGCAGCCAAGTTAGCGGGAGTCAACGGGGCACAGATACGCAGTATTTT.

This chain connects TRBV12-3 or TRBV12-4 to TRBJ1-1; D uncertain. The CDR3 length is 12 residues. With 6 bases removed from V and 1 base from J, the gap between germline ends came to 6 bases. The CDR3 DNA reads TGTGCCAGCAGCCCTAGGAACACTGAAGCTTTCTTT. Amino acids: CASSPRNTEAFF.

The chain employs TRBV12-5 and TRBJ2-3; D is possibly TRBD1 (6 bases). The germline gives CDR1 LGHNT, CDR2 FRNRAP. This CDR3 has 16 residues. Deletions cut 1 base from V and 0 bases from J, with 11 bases between. CDR3 in amino acids: CASGLAQGLSTDTQYF. The CDR3 DNA reads TGTGCTAGTGGTTTGGCCCAGGGGCTAAGCACAGATACGCAGTATTTT.

The rearrangement links TRBV23-1 to TRBJ1-1; maybe TRBD1 (5 bases). TRBV23-1 is marked as an open reading frame, function uncertain. CDR3 length equals 14 residues. V lost 0 bases to trimming and J lost 5 bases, with 10 bases between them. CDR3 in amino acids: CASSQSGERTEAFF. The DNA of the CDR3 is TGCGCCAGCAGTCAATCAGGGGAACGGACTGAAGCTTTCTTT.

V is TRBV2 and J is TRBJ2-1; TRBD2 aligns across 7 bases. This CDR3 region has 14 residues. Germline lookup yields CDR1 SNHLY and CDR2 FYNNEI. V shed 8 bases, J shed 5 bases, and the junction held 9 bases outside the gene matches. The CDR3 DNA follows: TGTGCCAGCTCACATCGGACTAGGGACAATGAGCAGTTCTTC. Translation gives CASSHRTRDNEQFF.

This chain links TRBV5-1 with TRBJ1-1; tentatively, D is TRBD1 (6 bases). The V gene's germline CDR1 is SGHRS and CDR2 YFSETQ. The CDR3 length is 14 residues. Trimming left V 4 bases short and J 0 bases short, with 10 bases between. The CDR3 reads CASSGGQMNTEAFF. DNA of the CDR3: TGCGCCAGCAGCGGAGGACAGATGAACACTGAAGCTTTCTTT.

The V and J genes are TRBV5-6 and TRBJ1-5, with 7 bases fitting TRBD1. Losses at the gene ends were 4 bases for V and 3 bases for J; bases not matched to a gene: 4. The germline CDR1 and CDR2 sequences are SGHDT and YYEEEE. The CDR3 loop spans 14 amino acids. As DNA, the CDR3 is TGTGCCAGCAGCGCGGGACAGCACAATCAGCCCCAGCATTTT. Translating it yields CASSAGQHNQPQHF. Complete variable domain (other parts from reference TRBV5-6 and TRBJ1-5): DAGVTQSPTHLIKTRGQQVTLRCSPKSGHDTVSWYQQALGQGPQFIFQYYEEEERQRGNFPDRFSGHQFPNYSSELNVNALLLGDSALYLCASSAGQHNQPQHFGDGTRLSIL.

The J gene is TRBJ1-2, the V gene TRBV16; TRBD1 matches 9 bases. With 0 bases clipped from V and 5 bases from J, the junction kept 1 base outside the gene matches. This CDR3 is 14 amino acids long. The germline V gene encodes CDR1 KGHSY and CDR2 FQNENV. CDR3 in amino acids: CASSQSGQGYGYTF. The CDR3 DNA reads as TGTGCCAGCAGCCAATCCGGACAGGGGTATGGCTACACCTTC.

The chain employs TRBV5-6 and TRBJ1-2, with D unclear. Deletions cut 1 base from V and 5 bases from J, with 21 bases between. The CDR3 is 17 residues long. The germline CDR1 and CDR2 sequences are SGHDT and YYEEEE. CDR3 sequence (DNA): TGTGCCAGCAGCTTGTCCGCCCGGGGAAAGGGATATTATGGCTACACCTTC. This translates into CASSLSARGKGYYGYTF. The whole variable domain, remainder taken from reference TRBV5-6 and TRBJ1-2, is DAGVTQSPTHLIKTRGQQVTLRCSPKSGHDTVSWYQQALGQGPQFIFQYYEEEERQRGNFPDRFSGHQFPNYSSELNVNALLLGDSALYLCASSLSARGKGYYGYTFGSGTRLTVV.

This chain uses TRBV3-1 (or the pseudogene TRBV3-2) with TRBJ2-6; 9 positions agree with TRBD1. CDR1 and CDR2 from the germline V gene are LGHDT and YNNKEL (reference sequence). Trimming cost V 6 bases and J 1 base; bases outside gene matches: 13. The CDR3 has 19 amino acids. The CDR3 protein is CASSASDRGILSGANVLTF. The CDR3 DNA reads as TGTGCCAGCAGTGCCTCGGACAGGGGTATATTATCTGGGGCCAACGTCCTGACTTTC.

The J gene is TRBJ1-1, the V gene TRBV4-1; D is unresolved. The CDR3 spans 13 residues. Looked up from germline, CDR1 is MGHRA and CDR2 is YSYEKL. With 4 bases removed from V and 1 base from J, the gap between germline ends came to 7 bases. The CDR3 reads CASSLGRNTEAFF. CDR3 in DNA: TGCGCCAGCAGCCTAGGGAGGAACACTGAAGCTTTCTTT.

The table lists this clone with a few counts. The V gene is TRBV28, the J gene TRBJ1-5; TRBD1 aligns across 7 bases. V shed 4 bases and J 0 bases; nucleotides not matched to a gene: 3. The CDR3 contains 15 residues. CDR1 is MDHEN and CDR2 is SYDVKM in the germline V gene. The DNA of the CDR3 is TGTGCCAGCAGTTGGACAGGACATAGCAATCAGCCCCAGCATTTT. It encodes CASSWTGHSNQPQHF.

The chain has TRBV29-1 and TRBJ1-1, with D possibly TRBD1 on 6 matching bases. Germline lookup yields CDR1 SQVTM and CDR2 ANQGSEA. Between the trimmed V and J ends, which lost 7 bases and 1 base, there was a span of 25 bases. The CDR3 consists of 17 residues. CDR3 DNA sequence: TGCAGCGCCCTGGGGGTGATGGGGGCCGGGGCGAACACTGAAGCTTTCTTT. Protein sequence: CSALGVMGAGANTEAFF.